Each of the 6 T cell receptor beta chains below was sequenced from the same sample in a study of radiation and T cells in renal cell carcinoma (dated by TCRdb to 2018 to 2020). The receptor library was made with the immunoSEQ multiplex PCR assay. The table was pulled from immuneACCESS by TCRdb, which kept in-frame rearrangements only. Such tables lose some clones; where checked, under half of the loss comes from unresolved V genes, and the rest has no known cause. The sample table lists some 120,000 clones, roughly 85% of them with a count of one. The top ten constitute approximately 3% of the sample. According to the study, the label for this sample's time point signals: baseline pretreatment blood. Interpreted using the paper, the treatment or condition label stands for: 15 Gy SBRT to primary tumor, nephrectomy 4 weeks later. Sequenced here: blood, sampled from a patient whose treatment included radiotherapy and nephrectomy. The source of these receptors is a woman aged 55-70 years with renal cell carcinoma.

The CDR3 reads CASSWEQGSVTEAFF. The CDR3, as DNA: TGTGCCAGCAGCTGGGAACAGGGTTCGGTCACTGAAGCTTTCTTT. The gene calls are TRBV5-4 and TRBJ1-1, with D perhaps matching TRBD1 (6 bases). The CDR3 loop spans 15 amino acids. V was cut by 3 bases and J by 4 bases, with 16 bases left in between. Germline loops: CDR1 SGHNT, CDR2 YYREEE (reference sequence).

V is TRBV19 and J is TRBJ2-1, with 7 bases that match TRBD1. Germline-derived CDR1 and CDR2 are LNHDA and SQIVND (reference sequence). The CDR3 totals 16 residues. After removal of 3 bases from V and 7 bases from J, the junction contained 12 bases not matched to a gene. The CDR3 protein is CASSMRGRGRLNEQFF. The CDR3 DNA is TGTGCCAGTAGTATGAGGGGAAGGGGGCGGCTGAATGAGCAGTTCTTC.

The J gene is TRBJ2-3, the V gene TRBV19, with TRBD1 matching 7 bases. The CDR3 covers 15 residues. V trimming: 2 bases; J trimming: 3 bases; junction bases outside the gene matches: 5. The germline V gene has CDR1 LNHDA and CDR2 SQIVND (reference sequence). Here the CDR3 reads CASSISEGATDTQYF. The CDR3 region has the DNA TGTGCCAGTAGTATAAGTGAGGGGGCAACAGATACGCAGTATTTT.

V and J are TRBV2 and TRBJ2-5; D is unresolved. Between the trimmed V and J ends, which lost 4 bases and 0 bases, there was a span of 9 bases. CDR3 length: 14 amino acids. Germline CDR1 and CDR2: SNHLY and FYNNEI. CDR3 bases: TGTGCCAGCAGTGTTAGCCAAAACCAAGAGACCCAGTACTTC. It yields the protein CASSVSQNQETQYF.

The chain couples TRBV29-1 to TRBJ1-2, with 8 bases identical to TRBD1. Germline V CDR1 and CDR2: SQVTM, ANQGSEA. CDR3 length equals 12 residues. The junction had 2 bases not matched to a gene; V was cut back by 7 bases and J by 1 base. CDR3 sequence reads: CSGGQGNYGYTF. The CDR3 nucleotides read TGCAGCGGTGGACAGGGTAACTATGGCTACACCTTC.

This clone occurred once. This chain connects TRBV19 to TRBJ1-1, with D possibly being TRBD1 (6 bases). The V gene lost 1 base and the J gene lost 4 bases, with 10 bases spanning the gap. The V gene's germline CDR1 is LNHDA and CDR2 SQIVND (reference sequence). This CDR3 comprises 14 residues. The CDR3 nucleotides are TGTGCCAGTAGTATAGGAACAGGGACCACTGAAGCTTTCTTT. Translating gives CASSIGTGTTEAFF.